A selection of T cell receptor beta chains follows, all from one sample in a study of blood T cells in healthy people across ages. TCRdb re-called the 5' RACE reads through MiXCR, storing one row per CDR3 protein. The repertoire holds 630,000 or so distinct CDR3 sequences, 25% to 35% seen once, with about 15% in the top ten. The sample taken for sequencing was blood. Every receptor here comes from an elderly woman in good health. Both conserved end residues are trimmed from each CDR3. The size field is filled for only some rows; it gives once, few, many or a size class.

many	TRBV11-2	TRBJ2-7	ASSLDPPGNAVTYEQY
many	TRBV7-9	TRBJ2-5	ASSLEWTSGAHQETQY
.	TRBV7-2	TRBJ2-5	ASSLVSSGAENQY
many	TRBV10-3	TRBJ2-4	AISTPGGNIQY
many	TRBV6-5	TRBJ1-1	ASSYSGGGRTEAF
many	TRBV29-1	TRBJ2-1	SAETSGGWNEQF
many	TRBV21-1	TRBJ2-3	ASSKTGLGVADTQY
few	TRBV9	TRBJ1-1	ASSVGDRRGTEAF
many	TRBV6-5	TRBJ1-2	ASTQAGFYGYT
once	TRBV5-1	.	ASSLGLQGDEQY
many	TRBV20-1	TRBJ2-1	SARTGGAGEQF
few	TRBV19	TRBJ2-7	ASSTGTLYEQY
few	TRBV20-1	TRBJ2-1	SASETSGGYNEQF
.	TRBV4-2	TRBJ2-1	ASSQGTSGYNEQF
many	TRBV7-9	TRBJ2-1	ASSLGGGAIRGEQF
.	TRBV7-6	TRBJ2-3	ASKDGVTDTQY
many	TRBV20-1	TRBJ1-2	SARDRGQAYGYT
many	TRBV2	TRBJ2-3	ASGGAGTSTDTQY
many	TRBV12-3/TRBV12-4	TRBJ2-7	ASRSAVFGEQY
many	TRBV20-1	TRBJ2-7	SASTSGGAYEQY
.	TRBV3-1	TRBJ2-3	ASSQGSARYTDTQY
.	TRBV29-1	TRBJ2-5	SVVSLVETQY
many	TRBV5-1	TRBJ2-5	ASSQGLLYQETQY
.	TRBV30	TRBJ1-2	AWSGTGVGGYT
many	TRBV6-6	TRBJ2-1	ASSGTRDRYYNEQF
many	TRBV6-1	TRBJ2-5	ASSDRPAGAQY
.	TRBV30	TRBJ1-2	AWSVQGARQNYGYT
.	TRBV7-2	.	ASSSAGTRDEQY
.	TRBV30	TRBJ1-6	AWSENSPLH
many	TRBV6-2/TRBV6-3	TRBJ2-3	ASSYGEAVATDTQY
many	TRBV5-5	TRBJ2-3	ASSLGRGTSTDTQY
once	TRBV24-1	TRBJ2-2	ATSDITGINTGELF
many	TRBV9	TRBJ2-3	ASSFHPRGPTDTQY
many	TRBV5-1	TRBJ2-1	ASSRRVSSGSYNEQF
.	TRBV12-3/TRBV12-4	TRBJ2-3	ASSPRTSGAPSTDTQY
few	TRBV5-1	TRBJ2-1	ASGRGGGEQF
many	TRBV5-1	TRBJ2-5	ASSLNLAGDTGETQY
many	TRBV7-2	TRBJ1-5	ASSAGQGIRQPQH
few	TRBV20-1	TRBJ2-3	SAPTQTDTQY
.	TRBV7-2	TRBJ2-7	ASSLVARSVEQY
.	TRBV21-1	TRBJ2-7	ASSKGGWNTYEQY
many	TRBV20-1	TRBJ2-5	SAPRAGGGETQY
many	TRBV6-2/TRBV6-3	TRBJ2-3	ASSYGGGGTDTQY
.	TRBV20-1	TRBJ2-1	SARTGGGDEQF
.	TRBV4-3	TRBJ2-7	ASSQDFPGGLYEQY
.	TRBV5-1	TRBJ1-4	ASSPDRGRRGEKLF
many	TRBV29-1	TRBJ1-2	SVEEVGYGYT
few	TRBV7-8	TRBJ2-3	ASRGTGWADTQY
many	TRBV28	TRBJ2-3	ASILTGRTDTQY
.	TRBV18	TRBJ2-1	ASSLRDRAEQF
many	TRBV5-1	TRBJ2-5	ASSLLAGLQETQY